This T cell receptor beta chain was recorded in a study of shared clonotypes between healthy human individuals. About the research overall: Donors were two women and a few men aged 18 to 49. General study findings and limits: In a few donors, around 5.5% of naive CD4 clonotypes appeared in common.

The ends were cut back, 4 bases at V and 6 bases at J, with 29 bases in the middle. The CDR3 contains 18 residues. Germline-derived CDR1 and CDR2 are SGHDT and YYEEEE. Source study methods: From ImmunoSEQ came sequences covering only the junction and carrying no quality scores, so filtering differed. Profiled with immunoSEQ multiplex PCR; TCRdb holds only in-frame clones, not every one. V, J and clone size are those of that table, while D and trimming were read from the DNA. The sample shows roughly 1,000,000 clones, around 78% of them seen only once. This clone was picked up one time. The antigen is unknown.

Sequences were obtained from memory CD4+ T cells from PBMCs. Subset here: CD45RA-negative fraction. The receptor comes from a man between 18 and 35 years old in good health. Some clones in this sample may be carry-over from other donors' samples. The chain is built from TRBV5-6 and TRBJ2-7; no firm D call. CDR3 bases: TGTGCCAGCAGCCCTAATAGAGGACGGCAGACGATGTGGAGCGAGCAGTACTTC. It specifies CASSPNRGRQTMWSEQYF.